The next 5 T cell receptor beta chains were all read from a single sample in a study of cytotoxic CD8 clonotypes in ibrutinib-treated CLL. Method: immunoSEQ multiplex PCR; TCRdb's copy keeps in-frame clones and lacks some. The sample includes 110,000 to 150,000 clones, about 76% of them seen just once. The specimen comprised PBMCs, sampled after 24 months of ibrutinib treatment. The origin of the receptors is a human donor with chronic lymphocytic leukemia.

The V call is TRBV18, the J call TRBJ2-5; D is uncertain. The CDR3 consists of 15 residues. Trimming removed 0 bases at V and 1 base at J, with 9 bases between. Germline CDR1 reads KGHSH; CDR2 reads LQKENI. The CDR3 nucleotides are TGTGCCAGCTCACCACCGGGCAGCCCCCAAGAGACCCAGTACTTC. Its translation: CASSPPGSPQETQYF.

The sample holds many counts of this clone. The genes are TRBV5-5 and TRBJ1-1, with D possibly TRBD1 on 6 matching bases. This CDR3 region has 15 residues. The germline gives CDR1 SGHKS, CDR2 YYEKEE (reference sequence). The V gene lost 3 bases and the J gene lost 7 bases, with 19 bases spanning the gap. This CDR3 reads CASSWPGASGGEAFF. CDR3 in DNA: TGTGCCAGCAGCTGGCCGGGGGCCTCCGGGGGTGAAGCTTTCTTT.

This clone has just a few counts. This rearrangement joins TRBV19 to TRBJ2-1, with D tentatively TRBD1 or TRBD2 (5 bases each). V shed 2 bases and J shed 12 bases, with 11 bases lying between them. Germline CDR1 and CDR2: LNHDA and SQIVND (reference sequence). The CDR3 has 12 amino acids. The CDR3 reads CASSIYPGAQFF. CDR3 nucleotide sequence: TGTGCCAGTAGTATATACCCCGGGGCGCAGTTCTTC.

This clone was detected only a few times. This chain joins TRBV5-1 and TRBJ2-7; no firm D call. V lost 4 bases and J lost 4, with 9 bases in between. The CDR3 covers 12 residues. The germline V gene has CDR1 SGHRS and CDR2 YFSETQ. In nucleotides, the CDR3 is TGCGCCAGCAGCACCGACCGTTACGAGCAGTACTTC. Amino acids: CASSTDRYEQYF.

This chain joins TRBV11-1 and TRBJ2-6; 10 bases agree with TRBD2. Trimming cost V 1 base and J 0 bases; bases outside gene matches: 6. This CDR3 is 19 amino acids long. From germline, CDR1 is SGHAT and CDR2 FQDESV (reference sequence). For the CDR3, the DNA is TGTGCCAGCAGCTTAGGACGGCTAGCGGGGGACTCTGGGGCCAACGTCCTGACTTTC. Its protein product is CASSLGRLAGDSGANVLTF.